Presented here are 25 T cell receptor beta chains from one specimen sequenced in a study of blood T cells in healthy people across ages. Through a sample-barcoded 5' primer and a J-beta primer mix, a second PCR was run for roughly 7 to 11 cycles. TCRdb itself ran the 5' RACE reads through MiXCR, one entry per CDR3 protein. This table holds 1 million or so distinct CDR3 sequences, 45% found once. The sample taken for sequencing was blood. These receptors were taken from a woman aged 55-70 years in good health.

This chain joins TRBV3-1 and TRBJ2-4, with TRBD2 identical over 13 bases. Germline CDR1 is LGHDT and CDR2 is YNNKEL (reference sequence). This CDR3 is 15 amino acids long. The V and J ends lost 5 bases and 13 bases, in that order; junction bases with no gene match: 11. Here the CDR3 reads CASSSQGLAGREQYF. CDR3 coding DNA: TGTGCCAGCAGCAGCCAGGGACTAGCGGGAAGAGAGCAGTACTTC.

The chain recombines TRBV11-2 with TRBJ2-7, with 7 bases aligning to TRBD2. Germline V gene data show CDR1 as SGHAT and CDR2 as FQNNGV. V dropped 4 bases and J dropped 4; count of bases not matched to a gene: 19. The CDR3 has 18 amino acids. In nucleotides, the CDR3 is TGTGCCAGCAGCTCACACCAACGGGTGGGGGGAGGGCATTACGAGCAGTACTTC. Translation: CASSSHQRVGGGHYEQYF.

The chain links TRBV12-3 or TRBV12-4 to TRBJ2-3; 8 positions agree with TRBD1. J was trimmed by 1 base and V by 1 base; bases with no gene match: 4. The CDR3 is made up of 16 amino acids. CDR3 in DNA: TGTGCCAGCAGTTTAGGACAGGGGATGGGCACAGATACGCAGTATTTT. Protein: CASSLGQGMGTDTQYF.

CDR3 sequence reads: CASRVSGRASYEQYF. The CDR3 DNA is TGTGCCAGCAGAGTTAGCGGGAGGGCCTCCTACGAGCAGTACTTC. V is TRBV7-8 and J is TRBJ2-7; 11 bases agree with TRBD2. The V gene end was trimmed by 6 bases and the J gene end by 0 bases; junction bases not matched to a gene: 4. Germline lookup yields CDR1 SGHVS and CDR2 FQNEAQ. The CDR3 has 15 residues.

The CDR3 sequence is CASSGRTGAGANVLTF. The CDR3 bases are TGTGCCAGCAGCGGTAGGACAGGGGCTGGGGCCAACGTCCTGACTTTC. The chain is built from TRBV7-9 and TRBJ2-6, with 9 bases fitting TRBD1. The J segment lost 2 bases and the V segment lost 5 bases, leaving 4 bases of the junction unmatched. The CDR3 totals 16 residues. CDR1 and CDR2 (germline): SEHNR, FQNEAQ (reference sequence).

In its sample, this clonotype was seen a few times. The chain has TRBV7-2 and TRBJ2-2, with D hard to call. The germline V and J ends were trimmed by 3 bases and 6 bases, with 8 bases remaining between them. The germline CDR1 and CDR2 sequences are SGHTA and FQGNSA. The CDR3 is 13 amino acids. Here the CDR3 reads CASSFLGSGELFF. CDR3 DNA sequence: TGTGCCAGCAGCTTCCTAGGTTCCGGGGAGCTGTTTTTT. Variable domain in full (rest from reference TRBV7-2 and TRBJ2-2): GAGVSQSPSNKVTEKGKDVELRCDPISGHTALYWYRQSLGQGLEFLIYFQGNSAPDKSGLPSDRFSAERTGGSVSTLTIQRTQQEDSAVYLCASSFLGSGELFFGEGSRLTVL.

This clonotype was seen a few times. This chain joins TRBV6-1 and TRBJ2-3; D may be TRBD1 (6 bases). CDR1 is MNHNS, CDR2 SASEGT, per germline. This CDR3 has 18 residues. V lost 5 bases, J lost 4 bases, and 25 bases lay in between. CDR3 residues: CASSPQGAYRAGADTQYF. Here the CDR3 DNA reads TGTGCCAGCAGTCCTCAGGGTGCATACAGGGCCGGGGCAGATACGCAGTATTTT.

This rearrangement joins TRBV20-1 to TRBJ1-5; TRBD1 aligns across 11 bases. The V segment lost 6 bases and the J segment 4 bases; nucleotides outside the gene matches: 11. Germline V CDR1 and CDR2: DFQATT, SNEGSKA (reference sequence). The CDR3 is made up of 16 amino acids. The CDR3 DNA follows: TGCAGTGCCACCCGGGGGGACAGGGGGTGGAATCAGCCCCAGCATTTT. Amino acids: CSATRGDRGWNQPQHF.

This clonotype has at least ten counts. The chain uses TRBV27 and TRBJ2-7; 8 bases agree with TRBD1. The germline V gene encodes CDR1 MNHEY and CDR2 SMNVEV (reference sequence). The CDR3 is 13 amino acids. Unmatched junction bases numbered 4, after V lost 6 bases and J lost 3 bases. CDR3 nucleotide sequence: TGTGCCAGCAGCCGGGGGACAGGCTACGAGCAGTACTTC. Its translation: CASSRGTGYEQYF.

V gene TRBV5-1 combines with J gene TRBJ2-5; 8 bases are a match to TRBD2. Germline trimming cut 6 bases from V and 5 bases from J; bases unmatched to any gene: 12. The CDR3 contains 15 residues. CDR1 is SGHRS and CDR2 is YFSETQ in the germline V gene. In DNA form, the CDR3 reads TGCGCCAGCATCGAGTCGGGAGGGGGACTTGAGACCCAGTACTTC. This encodes CASIESGGGLETQYF.

CDR3 protein: CSGRDRNEKLFF. The CDR3 coding sequence is TGCAGCGGCCGGGACAGGAATGAAAAACTGTTTTTT. The gene calls are TRBV29-1 and TRBJ1-4; TRBD1 aligns across 8 bases. V lost 7 bases and J lost 5; bases outside the gene matches: 3. CDR3 size: 12 residues. Germline loops: CDR1 SQVTM, CDR2 ANQGSEA.

This clonotype was found a few times. The chain recombines TRBV29-1 with TRBJ2-7; D ambiguous. V lost 3 bases to trimming and J lost 3 bases, with 18 bases between them. The CDR3 is 15 residues long. The germline V gene has CDR1 SQVTM and CDR2 ANQGSEA. The CDR3 DNA follows: TGCAGCGTTGAGATCAGGACGAGATCCTACTACGAGCAGTACTTC. The encoded protein is CSVEIRTRSYYEQYF.

The V gene is TRBV3-1, the J gene TRBJ2-5; 9 nucleotides line up with TRBD1. CDR1 and CDR2 (germline): LGHDT, YNNKEL (reference sequence). Trimming removed 4 bases from V and 6 bases from J; junction bases left unmatched: 12. The CDR3 runs 16 residues. The CDR3 DNA reads TGTGCCAGCAGCCCTTTATCGGGACAGGGTGGAAAGACCCAGTACTTC. Encoded protein: CASSPLSGQGGKTQYF.

This chain uses TRBV4-2 with TRBJ1-1; 7 positions agree with TRBD1. The CDR3 runs 15 residues. V lost 5 bases and J lost 8; bases outside the gene matches: 14. Germline values: CDR1 LGHNA, CDR2 YNFKEQ. The DNA of the CDR3 is TGTGCCAGCAGCTTTGGCCCCGGGACAGCCCCCGAAGCTTTCTTT. Its protein product is CASSFGPGTAPEAFF.

The V and J genes are TRBV28 and TRBJ2-7; 9 bases fit TRBD1. The CDR3 has 14 amino acids. J gave up 6 bases and V 6 bases, and 9 bases lay outside the gene matches. Germline values: CDR1 MDHEN, CDR2 SYDVKM. The CDR3 spells CASSPLGQGGEQYF. CDR3 nucleotide sequence: TGTGCCAGCAGCCCACTGGGACAGGGCGGCGAGCAGTACTTC.

This clonotype has a handful of counts. This chain uses TRBV7-7 with TRBJ2-1; 7 nucleotides align to TRBD2. Losses at the gene ends were 5 bases for V and 4 bases for J; bases not matched to a gene: 11. This CDR3 has 16 amino acids. Germline loops: CDR1 SSHAT, CDR2 FNYEAQ (reference sequence). This CDR3 reads CASSRTPSGAYNEQFF. The CDR3, as DNA: TGTGCCAGCAGCCGCACGCCTAGCGGCGCTTACAATGAGCAGTTCTTC.

The chain recombines TRBV6-6 with TRBJ2-7; perhaps TRBD2 as D (6 bases). Germline CDR1 and CDR2: MNHNY and SVGAGI (reference sequence). V was cut by 7 bases and J by 2 bases, with 18 bases left in between. There are 15 residues in the CDR3. DNA of the CDR3: TGTGCCAGCACCCAGAGGCAGGGAGGCGCCTACGAGCAGTACTTC. Translated: CASTQRQGGAYEQYF.

The rearrangement joins TRBV12-3 or TRBV12-4 to TRBJ2-7; no clear D gene. This CDR3 contains 12 residues. V was shortened by 3 bases and J by 6 bases, with 9 bases between the two germline ends. CDR3 sequence (DNA): TGTGCCAGCAGTTTGGGGATTATCGAGCAGTACTTC. Translating gives CASSLGIIEQYF.

The chain uses TRBV7-2 and TRBJ2-4; 8 bases line up with TRBD2. The CDR3 has 17 amino acids. Germline V lookup: CDR1 SGHTA, CDR2 FQGNSA. The junction had 5 bases not matched to a gene; V was cut back by 1 base and J by 0 bases. The CDR3, as DNA: TGTGCCAGCAGCTTAGAACTAGCGGACACAGCCAAAAACATTCAGTACTTC. As protein: CASSLELADTAKNIQYF.

There are a few counts of this clonotype. The chain is built from TRBV4-1 and TRBJ2-7; 10 bases agree with TRBD1. The ends lost 1 base at V and 6 bases at J; junction bases unmatched: 9. Germline values: CDR1 MGHRA, CDR2 YSYEKL. The CDR3 is 16 residues long. The CDR3 reads CASSQAGGTGVREQYF. The CDR3 DNA sequence: TGCGCCAGCAGCCAAGCAGGTGGGACAGGGGTGCGCGAGCAGTACTTC.

This clonotype has a handful of counts. The chain has TRBV10-2 and TRBJ2-5; possible D gene TRBD1, 6 bases. The germline V gene encodes CDR1 WSHSY and CDR2 SAAADI. This CDR3 is 14 amino acids long. The germline V and J ends were trimmed by 6 bases and 5 bases, with 16 bases remaining between them. The CDR3 DNA follows: TGCGCCAGCAGGGGAACAGGGTCGCGGGAGACCCAGTACTTC. It translates to CASRGTGSRETQYF.

This clonotype came up a few times. This sequence joins TRBV4-2 and TRBJ2-5; tentatively, D is TRBD1 or TRBD2 (6 bases each). The CDR3 is made up of 17 amino acids. Trimming stripped 1 base from V and 1 base from J, with 16 bases between. The V gene's germline CDR1 is LGHNA and CDR2 YNFKEQ. DNA of the CDR3: TGTGCCAGCAGCCAAGGGAGAGCGGAGGGGGTCCAAGAGACCCAGTACTTC. Translated: CASSQGRAEGVQETQYF.

V is TRBV27 and J is TRBJ2-7, with D perhaps assigned TRBD1 or TRBD2 (5 bases each). CDR1 is MNHEY, CDR2 SMNVEV, per germline (reference sequence). Trimming cost V 7 bases and J 2 bases, with 9 bases left between them. The CDR3 loop spans 12 amino acids. CDR3 in amino acids: CASNGTPYEQYF. The CDR3 nucleotides are TGTGCCAGCAACGGGACCCCCTACGAGCAGTACTTC.

This clonotype was observed a handful of times. The rearrangement links TRBV18 to TRBJ2-3; D possibly corresponds to TRBD2 (5 bases). CDR3 length: 15 amino acids. Trimming stripped 4 bases from V and 2 bases from J, with 13 bases between. Looked up from germline, CDR1 is KGHSH and CDR2 is LQKENI. CDR3 sequence (DNA): TGTGCCAGCTCACTCGCGGGTTCCACCACAGATACGCAGTATTTT. Its translation is CASSLAGSTTDTQYF.

This clonotype was recorded at least ten times. The rearrangement uses TRBV5-1 and TRBJ2-1; 9 bases map to TRBD1. CDR1 and CDR2 from the germline V gene are SGHRS and YFSETQ. The V gene end was trimmed by 0 bases and the J gene end by 7 bases; junction bases not matched to a gene: 8. CDR3 length equals 16 residues. DNA of the CDR3: TGCGCCAGCAGCTTGGGACACGGACAGGGGAGGAATGAGCAGTTCTTC. The encoded protein is CASSLGHGQGRNEQFF.